This TCR beta chain came from a study of blood T cell repertoires in COVID-19. The table came from immunoSEQ multiplex PCR; TCRdb's copy has only in-frame clones and leaves some out. The sample lists roughly 20,000 clones, approximately 80% occurring once. Germline V gene data show CDR1 as MNHEY and CDR2 as SMNVEV (reference sequence). The CDR3 is made up of 16 amino acids. The V gene end was trimmed by 2 bases and the J gene end by 2 bases; junction bases not matched to a gene: 5. The clonotype comes from a man aged 70 or older with COVID-19, enrolled during active disease. The V call is TRBV27, the J call TRBJ2-7, with TRBD2 matching 11 bases. The sequenced sample was peripheral blood. The CDR3 DNA reads as TGTGCCAGCAGTTTAAATCTAGCGGGAGGAACCTACGAGCAGTACTTC. This sequence encodes CASSLNLAGGTYEQYF.